The sequence of this TCR beta chain was determined in a study of T cells in Graves' hyperthyroidism and ophthalmopathy. Broader study findings: Ophthalmopathy onset followed model prediction by a median approximately 5.9 months.

Regions amplified from RNA transcripts were the TCR beta CDR3 regions. Researchers ran a first-round RT-PCR on the TCR CDR3 using the HTBI primer set. TCRdb used MiXCR to reprocess the multiplex PCR reads, holding one entry per CDR3 protein. The table shows hundreds of thousands of distinct CDR3 sequences, with less than 15% occurring only once. This clonotype came up many times. Antigen: not known. The sequenced material came from blood. This TCR was sampled from a woman between 18 and 29 years old with Graves' hyperthyroidism.

The CDR3 sequence: CASSRSGRVHNEQFF. The CDR3 nucleotides read TGTGCCAGCAGTCGTAGCGGGAGGGTTCACAATGAGCAGTTCTTC. The J gene is TRBJ2-1, the V gene TRBV7-9, with TRBD2 matching 11 bases. The germline gives CDR1 SEHNR, CDR2 FQNEAQ (reference sequence). With 6 bases clipped from V and 5 bases from J, the junction kept 6 bases outside the gene matches. The CDR3 sequence is 15 residues long.